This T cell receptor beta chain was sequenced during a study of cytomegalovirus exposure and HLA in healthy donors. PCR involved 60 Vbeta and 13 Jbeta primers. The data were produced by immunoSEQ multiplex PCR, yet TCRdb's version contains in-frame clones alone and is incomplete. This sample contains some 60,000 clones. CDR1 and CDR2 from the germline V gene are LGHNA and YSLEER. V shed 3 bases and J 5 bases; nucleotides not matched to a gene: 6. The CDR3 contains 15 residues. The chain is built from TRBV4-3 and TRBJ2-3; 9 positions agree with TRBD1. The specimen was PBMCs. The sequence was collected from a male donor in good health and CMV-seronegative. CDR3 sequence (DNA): TGCGCCAGCAGCCAGGGACAGGGATCTGGAGATACGCAGTATTTT. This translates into CASSQGQGSGDTQYF.